This T cell receptor beta chain stems from a study of cytomegalovirus exposure and HLA in healthy donors. About the research overall: Caucasian-associated ancestry cluster membership applied to approximately 84% of approximately 400 genotyped donors. Study outcomes and limitations: Fewer than 20,000 TCR beta sequences were associated with HLA alleles at 0.05 false discovery rate in a later analysis. The authors judged a highly shared variant cluster likely a sequencing artifact.

Trimming pared 7 bases from V and 3 bases from J, leaving 15 bases between. Germline V gene data show CDR1 as SGHTA and CDR2 as FQGNSA. The CDR3 sequence is 14 residues long. The PCR ran on 60 Vbeta and 13 Jbeta primers. Some clones are missing from TCRdb's copy, which holds only in-frame ones; the method was immunoSEQ multiplex PCR. The data hold over 130,000 clones, with approximately 84% observed a single time. This clone appeared a single time. Antigen unknown. Sequenced sample: PBMCs. The chain links TRBV7-2 to TRBJ1-2; D remains unclear. This sequence was found in a man aged 30 to 45 in good health and CMV-seropositive. This chain's CDR3 is CASTREDGDYGYTF. The CDR3 region has the DNA TGTGCCAGCACCCGGGAGGACGGAGACTATGGCTACACCTTC. The full variable domain, in which reference TRBV7-2 and TRBJ1-2 provide the parts outside the CDR3, is GAGVSQSPSNKVTEKGKDVELRCDPISGHTALYWYRQSLGQGLEFLIYFQGNSAPDKSGLPSDRFSAERTGGSVSTLTIQRTQQEDSAVYLCASTREDGDYGYTFGSGTRLTVV.